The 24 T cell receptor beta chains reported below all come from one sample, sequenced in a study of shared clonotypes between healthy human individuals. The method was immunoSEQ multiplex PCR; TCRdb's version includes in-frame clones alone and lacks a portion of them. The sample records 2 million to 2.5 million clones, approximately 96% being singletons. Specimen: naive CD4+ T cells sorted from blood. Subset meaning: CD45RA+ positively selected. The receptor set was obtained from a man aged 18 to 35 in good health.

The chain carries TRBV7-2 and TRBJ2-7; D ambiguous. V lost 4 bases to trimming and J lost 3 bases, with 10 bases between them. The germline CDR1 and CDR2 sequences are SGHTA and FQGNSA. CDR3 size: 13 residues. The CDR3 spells CASSSSENYEQYF. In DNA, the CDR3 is TGTGCCAGCAGCTCTTCCGAAAACTACGAGCAGTACTTC.

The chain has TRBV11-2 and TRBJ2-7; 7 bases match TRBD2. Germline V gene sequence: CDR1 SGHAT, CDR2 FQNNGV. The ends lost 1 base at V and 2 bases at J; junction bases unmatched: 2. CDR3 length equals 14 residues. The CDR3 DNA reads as TGTGCCAGCAGCTTAGCTAGCGGCACCTACGAGCAGTACTTC. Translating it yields CASSLASGTYEQYF.

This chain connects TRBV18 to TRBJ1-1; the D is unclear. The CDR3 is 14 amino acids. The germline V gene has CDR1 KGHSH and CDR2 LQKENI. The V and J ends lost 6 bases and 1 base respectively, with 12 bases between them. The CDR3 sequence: CASSPGLSNTEAFF. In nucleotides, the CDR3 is TGTGCCAGCTCCCCGGGATTGTCGAACACTGAAGCTTTCTTT.

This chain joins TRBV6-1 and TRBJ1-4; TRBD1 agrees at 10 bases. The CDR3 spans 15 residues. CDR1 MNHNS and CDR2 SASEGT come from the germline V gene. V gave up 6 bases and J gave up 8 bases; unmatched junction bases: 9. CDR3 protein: CASREWGTGVEKLFF. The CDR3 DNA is TGTGCCAGCAGGGAATGGGGGACAGGGGTCGAAAAACTGTTTTTT.

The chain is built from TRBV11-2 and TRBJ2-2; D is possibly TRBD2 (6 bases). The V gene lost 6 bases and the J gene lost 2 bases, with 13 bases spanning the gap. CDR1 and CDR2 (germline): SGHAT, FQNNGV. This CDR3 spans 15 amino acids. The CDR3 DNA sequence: TGTGCCAGCAGGCGGGACCCCTTAAACACCGGGGAGCTGTTTTTT. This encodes CASRRDPLNTGELFF.

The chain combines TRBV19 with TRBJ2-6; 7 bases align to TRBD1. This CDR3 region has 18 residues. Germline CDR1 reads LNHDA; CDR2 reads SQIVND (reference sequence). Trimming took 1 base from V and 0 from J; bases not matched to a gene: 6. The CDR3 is CASSIAQGRRSGANVLTF. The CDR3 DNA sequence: TGTGCCAGTAGTATAGCACAGGGGCGCCGCTCTGGGGCCAACGTCCTGACTTTC.

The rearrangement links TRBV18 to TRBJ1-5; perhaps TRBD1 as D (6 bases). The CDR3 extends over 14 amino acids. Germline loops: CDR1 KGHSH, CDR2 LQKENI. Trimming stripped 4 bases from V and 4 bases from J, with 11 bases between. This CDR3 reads CASSQGEGNQPQHF. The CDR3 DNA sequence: TGTGCCAGCTCACAGGGGGAAGGGAATCAGCCCCAGCATTTT.

The CDR3 sequence: CASSSSFRGEAHGYTF. Written as DNA, the CDR3 is TGTGCCAGCAGCTCGAGTTTCCGGGGCGAGGCTCATGGCTACACCTTC. The chain is built from TRBV7-9 and TRBJ1-2; maybe TRBD1 (5 bases). V lost 4 bases and J 6 bases, leaving 21 bases between the germline ends. The germline CDR1 and CDR2 sequences are SEHNR and FQNEAQ (reference sequence). The CDR3 covers 16 residues.

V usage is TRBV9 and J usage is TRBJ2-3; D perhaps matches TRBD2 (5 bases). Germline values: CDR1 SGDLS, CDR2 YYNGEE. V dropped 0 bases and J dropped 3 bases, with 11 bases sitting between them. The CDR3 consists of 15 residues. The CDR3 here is CASSVEEVRTDTQYF. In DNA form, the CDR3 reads TGTGCCAGCAGCGTAGAGGAGGTCAGGACAGATACGCAGTATTTT. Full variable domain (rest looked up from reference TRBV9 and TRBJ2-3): DSGVTQTPKHLITATGQRVTLRCSPRSGDLSVYWYQQSLDQGLQFLIQYYNGEERAKGNILERFSAQQFPDLHSELNLSSLELGDSALYFCASSVEEVRTDTQYFGPGTRLTVL.

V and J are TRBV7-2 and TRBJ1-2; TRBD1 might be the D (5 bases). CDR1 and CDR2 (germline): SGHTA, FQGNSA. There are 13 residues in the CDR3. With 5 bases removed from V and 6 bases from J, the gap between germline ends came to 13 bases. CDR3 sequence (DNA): TGTGCCAGCAGCCCCCGGCCAGGGAATGGCTACACCTTC. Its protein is CASSPRPGNGYTF.

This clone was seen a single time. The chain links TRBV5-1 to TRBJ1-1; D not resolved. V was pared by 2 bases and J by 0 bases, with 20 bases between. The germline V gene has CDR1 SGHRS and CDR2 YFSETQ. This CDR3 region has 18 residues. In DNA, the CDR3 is TGCGCCAGCAGCTTAGGTCCCGCAGAGTCCCTAATGAACACTGAAGCTTTCTTT. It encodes CASSLGPAESLMNTEAFF.

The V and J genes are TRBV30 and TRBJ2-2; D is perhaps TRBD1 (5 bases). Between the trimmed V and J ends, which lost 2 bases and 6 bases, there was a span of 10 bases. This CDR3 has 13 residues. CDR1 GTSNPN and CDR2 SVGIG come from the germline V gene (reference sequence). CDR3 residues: CAWSPQGPGELFF. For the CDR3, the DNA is TGTGCCTGGAGTCCTCAGGGCCCCGGGGAGCTGTTTTTT.

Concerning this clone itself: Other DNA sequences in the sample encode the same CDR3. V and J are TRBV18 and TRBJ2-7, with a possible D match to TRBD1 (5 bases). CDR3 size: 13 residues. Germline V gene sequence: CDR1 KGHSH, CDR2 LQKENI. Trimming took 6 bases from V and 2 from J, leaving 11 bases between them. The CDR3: CASSSQGTYEQYF. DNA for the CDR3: TGTGCCAGCTCGTCCCAGGGCACCTACGAGCAGTACTTC. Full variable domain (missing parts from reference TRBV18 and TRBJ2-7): NAGVMQNPRHLVRRRGQEARLRCSPMKGHSHVYWYRQLPEEGLKFMVYLQKENIIDESGMPKERFSAEFPKEGPSILRIQQVVRGDSAAYFCASSSQGTYEQYFGPGTRLTVT.

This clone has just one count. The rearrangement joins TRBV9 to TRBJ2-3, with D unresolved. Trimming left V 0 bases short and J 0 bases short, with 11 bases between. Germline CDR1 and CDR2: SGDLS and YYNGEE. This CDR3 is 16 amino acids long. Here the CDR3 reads CASSVGVAPSTDTQYF. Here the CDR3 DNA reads TGTGCCAGCAGCGTAGGGGTAGCCCCTAGCACAGATACGCAGTATTTT.

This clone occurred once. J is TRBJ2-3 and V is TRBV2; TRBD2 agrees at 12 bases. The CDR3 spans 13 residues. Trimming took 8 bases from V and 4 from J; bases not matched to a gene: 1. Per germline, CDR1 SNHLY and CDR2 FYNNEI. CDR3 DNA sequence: TGTGCCAGCGGGACTAGCGGGTCAGATACGCAGTATTTT. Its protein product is CASGTSGSDTQYF.

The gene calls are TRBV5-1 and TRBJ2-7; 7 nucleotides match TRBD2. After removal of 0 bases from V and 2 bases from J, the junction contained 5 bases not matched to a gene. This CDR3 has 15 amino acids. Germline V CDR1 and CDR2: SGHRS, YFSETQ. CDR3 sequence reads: CASSLEAGEPYEQYF. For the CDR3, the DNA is TGCGCCAGCAGCTTGGAGGCGGGAGAGCCCTACGAGCAGTACTTC. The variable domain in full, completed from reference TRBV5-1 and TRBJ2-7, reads KAGVTQTPRYLIKTRGQQVTLSCSPISGHRSVSWYQQTPGQGLQFLFEYFSETQRNKGNFPGRFSGRQFSNSRSEMNVSTLELGDSALYLCASSLEAGEPYEQYFGPGTRLTVT.

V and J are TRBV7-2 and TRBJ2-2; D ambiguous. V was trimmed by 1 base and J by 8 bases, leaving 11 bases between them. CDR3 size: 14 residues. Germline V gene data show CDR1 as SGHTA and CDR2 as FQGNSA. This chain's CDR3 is CASSLVDSQGELFF. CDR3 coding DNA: TGTGCCAGCAGCTTAGTCGACTCACAAGGGGAGCTGTTTTTT.

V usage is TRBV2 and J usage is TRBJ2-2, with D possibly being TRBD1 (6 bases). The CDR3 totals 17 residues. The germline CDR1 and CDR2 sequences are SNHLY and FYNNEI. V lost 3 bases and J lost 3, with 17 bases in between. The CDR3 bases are TGTGCCAGCAGTGAGGGCAGGGGAGTGGTGTACACCGGGGAGCTGTTTTTT. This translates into CASSEGRGVVYTGELFF.

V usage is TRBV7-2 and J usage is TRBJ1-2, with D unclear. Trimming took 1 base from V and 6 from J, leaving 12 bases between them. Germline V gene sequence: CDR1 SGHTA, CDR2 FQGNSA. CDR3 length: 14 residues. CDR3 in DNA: TGTGCCAGCAGCTTAGGGCGAGGGAGAGATGGCTACACCTTC. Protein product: CASSLGRGRDGYTF.

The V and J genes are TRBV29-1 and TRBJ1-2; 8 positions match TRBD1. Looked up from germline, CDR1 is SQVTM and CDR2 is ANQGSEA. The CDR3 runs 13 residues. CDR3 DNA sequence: TGCAGTTATGGGGCAGGGGGCAGCTATGGCTACACCTTC. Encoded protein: CSYGAGGSYGYTF.

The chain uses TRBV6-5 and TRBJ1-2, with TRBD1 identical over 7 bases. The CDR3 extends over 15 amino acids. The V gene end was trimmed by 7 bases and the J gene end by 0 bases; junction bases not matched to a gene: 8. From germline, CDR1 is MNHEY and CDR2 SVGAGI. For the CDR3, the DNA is TGTGCCAGCAAGGCAGGGGGGTCTACTAACTATGGCTACACCTTC. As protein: CASKAGGSTNYGYTF.

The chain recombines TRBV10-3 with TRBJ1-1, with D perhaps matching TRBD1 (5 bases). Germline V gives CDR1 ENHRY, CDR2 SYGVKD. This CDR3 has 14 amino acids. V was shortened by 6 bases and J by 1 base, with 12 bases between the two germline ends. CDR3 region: CAISGGLENTEAFF. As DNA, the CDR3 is TGTGCCATCAGCGGGGGACTGGAGAACACTGAAGCTTTCTTT.

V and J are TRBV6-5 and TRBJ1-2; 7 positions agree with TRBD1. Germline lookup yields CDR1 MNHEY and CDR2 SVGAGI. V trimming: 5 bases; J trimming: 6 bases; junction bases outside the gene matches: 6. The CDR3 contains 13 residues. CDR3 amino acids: CASSNRDSNGYTF. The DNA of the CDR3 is TGTGCCAGCAGTAACCGGGACAGTAATGGCTACACCTTC.

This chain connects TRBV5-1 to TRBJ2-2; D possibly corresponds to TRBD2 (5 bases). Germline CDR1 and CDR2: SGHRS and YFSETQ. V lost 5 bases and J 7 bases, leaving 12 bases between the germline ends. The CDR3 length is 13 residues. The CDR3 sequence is CASSGDGGGELFF. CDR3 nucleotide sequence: TGCGCCAGCAGTGGCGACGGAGGCGGGGAGCTGTTTTTT.